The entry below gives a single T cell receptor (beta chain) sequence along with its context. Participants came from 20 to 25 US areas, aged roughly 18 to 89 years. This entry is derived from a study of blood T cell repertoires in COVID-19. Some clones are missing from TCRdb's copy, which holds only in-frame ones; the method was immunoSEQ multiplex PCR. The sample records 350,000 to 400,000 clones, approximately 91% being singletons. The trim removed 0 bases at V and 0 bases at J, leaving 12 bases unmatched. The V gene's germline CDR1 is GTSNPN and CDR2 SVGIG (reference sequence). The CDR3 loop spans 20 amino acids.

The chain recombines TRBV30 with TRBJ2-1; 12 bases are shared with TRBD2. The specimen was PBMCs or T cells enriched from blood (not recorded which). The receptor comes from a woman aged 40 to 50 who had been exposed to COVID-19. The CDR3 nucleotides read TGTGCCTGGAGTGTATTTGAACTAGCGGGGGGTCCCAGCTCCTACAATGAGCAGTTCTTC. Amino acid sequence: CAWSVFELAGGPSSYNEQFF.